These 32 T cell receptor beta chains originate from one sample sequenced in a study of T cells in Graves' hyperthyroidism and ophthalmopathy. Amplified regions were TCR beta CDR3 sequences from RNA transcripts. The HTBI primer set drove a first-round RT-PCR of the TCR CDR3. TCRdb itself ran the multiplex PCR reads through MiXCR, one entry per CDR3 protein. The table records under 400,000 distinct CDR3 sequences, more than 15% of them present only once. The specimen sequenced was blood. All receptors come from a woman in her late teens or twenties with Graves' hyperthyroidism that later progressed to Graves' ophthalmopathy.

The chain recombines TRBV11-2 with TRBJ1-2; the D gene is possibly TRBD1 (6 bases). The length of the CDR3 is 17 residues. Germline CDR1 SGHAT, CDR2 FQNNGV. Trimming stripped 6 bases from V and 8 bases from J, with 28 bases between. CDR3 DNA sequence: TGTGCCAGCAGTCCAGACGGGGGCGCGGGGGTCCTTTCGGGCTACACCTTC. Encoded protein: CASSPDGGAGVLSGYTF.

In this sample, this clonotype turned up a few times. V is TRBV14 and J is TRBJ1-1; 7 nucleotides match TRBD1. J was trimmed by 4 bases and V by 4 bases; bases with no gene match: 21. The germline V gene has CDR1 SGHDN and CDR2 FVKESK. CDR3 length equals 19 residues. CDR3 sequence reads: CASSPSPKMTGIETTEAFF. CDR3 nucleotide sequence: TGTGCCAGCAGCCCCAGCCCTAAAATGACAGGGATCGAGACCACTGAAGCTTTCTTT.

Regarding this clonotype: A much larger clone sits a single nucleotide away, making a read error possible. This likely comes from a read error, as the CDR3 has no conserved phenylalanine or tryptophan at its end. This chain uses TRBV5-1 with TRBJ2-7, with TRBD1 matching over 8 bases. Germline V gene data show CDR1 as SGHRS and CDR2 as YFSETQ. The CDR3 has 14 residues. V was clipped by 4 bases and J by 5 bases; unmatched bases: 8. The CDR3 reads CASSLRQGINEQYL. The CDR3, as DNA: TGCGCCAGCAGCCTAAGACAGGGGATCAACGAGCAGTACTTA.

This clonotype has more than one count but fewer than ten. The chain has TRBV7-9 and TRBJ2-1; D call uncertain. This CDR3 is 16 amino acids long. The V end was cut by 2 bases, the J end by 2 bases, with 13 bases between. Per germline, CDR1 SEHNR and CDR2 FQNEAQ (reference sequence). The CDR3 spells CASSLFLSSPYNEQFF. The CDR3 DNA is TGTGCCAGCAGCTTATTTCTCAGCAGCCCCTACAATGAGCAGTTCTTC.

Only a few counts were recorded for this clonotype. The gene calls are TRBV19 and TRBJ1-1; 8 bases are shared with TRBD1. CDR1 is LNHDA and CDR2 is SQIVND in the germline V gene (reference sequence). V lost 1 base and J lost 0; bases outside the gene matches: 10. This CDR3 has 18 residues. The CDR3 DNA follows: TGTGCCAGTAGTATAGGGACAGGGAATTTCCAAATGAACACTGAAGCTTTCTTT. Protein sequence: CASSIGTGNFQMNTEAFF. Complete variable domain (other parts from reference TRBV19 and TRBJ1-1): DGGITQSPKYLFRKEGQNVTLSCEQNLNHDAMYWYRQDPGQGLRLIYYSQIVNDFQKGDIAEGYSVSREKKESFPLTVTSAQKNPTAFYLCASSIGTGNFQMNTEAFFGQGTRLTVV.

V gene TRBV5-1 combines with J gene TRBJ2-7, with D possibly being TRBD1 (5 bases). CDR1 and CDR2 (germline): SGHRS, YFSETQ. The V gene lost 2 bases and the J gene lost 0 bases, with 18 bases spanning the gap. There are 17 residues in the CDR3. This CDR3 reads CASSLKLTGTDSYEQYF. In nucleotides, the CDR3 is TGCGCCAGCAGCTTAAAACTTACAGGAACCGACTCCTACGAGCAGTACTTC. The full variable domain, completed using reference TRBV5-1 and TRBJ2-7, is KAGVTQTPRYLIKTRGQQVTLSCSPISGHRSVSWYQQTPGQGLQFLFEYFSETQRNKGNFPGRFSGRQFSNSRSEMNVSTLELGDSALYLCASSLKLTGTDSYEQYFGPGTRLTVT.

This clonotype was observed many times. The rearrangement uses TRBV10-3 and TRBJ1-1; a weak D match, TRBD1 (6 bases). The CDR3 is 15 residues long. CDR1 ENHRY and CDR2 SYGVKD come from the germline V gene. Trimming took 10 bases from V and 0 from J, leaving 18 bases between them. The DNA for the CDR3 is TGTGCCACCGATGAGGGACAAGCCATGAACACTGAAGCTTTCTTT. Its translation: CATDEGQAMNTEAFF.

V usage is TRBV15 and J usage is TRBJ1-2; 10 positions match TRBD1. This CDR3 has 17 amino acids. J was trimmed by 1 base and V by 1 base; bases with no gene match: 6. From germline, CDR1 is LNHNV and CDR2 YYDKDF (reference sequence). DNA for the CDR3: TGTGCCACCAGCAGAGCGCGGGACAGGGGCCTTAACTATGGCTACACCTTC. Translation: CATSRARDRGLNYGYTF.

This clonotype has just a few counts. V and J are TRBV6-5 and TRBJ1-1, with TRBD1 identical over 7 bases. Germline values: CDR1 MNHEY, CDR2 SVGAGI. V gave up 3 bases and J gave up 4 bases; unmatched junction bases: 11. The CDR3 spans 16 residues. The chain's CDR3 is CASSYLLWTGPTEAFF. CDR3 coding DNA: TGTGCCAGCAGTTATTTGTTGTGGACAGGACCCACTGAAGCTTTCTTT.

This chain connects TRBV4-2 to TRBJ2-1; D is possibly TRBD2 (6 bases). Trimming shortened V by 6 bases and J by 4 bases, and 16 bases separated the two germline ends. Germline V gives CDR1 LGHNA, CDR2 YNFKEQ. This CDR3 is 15 amino acids long. The CDR3 DNA is TGTGCCAGCAGTCCCGGAGCGGGCCCTTACAATGAGCAGTTCTTC. Protein: CASSPGAGPYNEQFF.

There are many counts of this clonotype. The chain recombines TRBV5-1 with TRBJ2-7; the match to TRBD1 covers 8 bases. From germline, CDR1 is SGHRS and CDR2 YFSETQ. The CDR3 covers 14 residues. V lost 5 bases and J lost 7; bases outside the gene matches: 11. The CDR3 reads CASSLSQGAGEQYF. CDR3 sequence (DNA): TGCGCCAGCAGTTTATCGCAGGGGGCGGGGGAGCAGTACTTC.

This clonotype was detected ten times or more. The V and J genes are TRBV18 and TRBJ1-1; D is unclear. The germline V and J ends were trimmed by 3 bases and 1 base, with 6 bases remaining between them. CDR3 length: 13 amino acids. Per the germline V gene, CDR1 is KGHSH and CDR2 is LQKENI. Written as DNA, the CDR3 is TGTGCCAGCTCACCCCACCCGAACACTGAAGCTTTCTTT. Its translation is CASSPHPNTEAFF. Filled out from reference TRBV18 and TRBJ1-1, the complete variable domain reads NAGVMQNPRHLVRRRGQEARLRCSPMKGHSHVYWYRQLPEEGLKFMVYLQKENIIDESGMPKERFSAEFPKEGPSILRIQQVVRGDSAAYFCASSPHPNTEAFFGQGTRLTVV.

This clonotype was counted ten times or more. V usage is TRBV2 and J usage is TRBJ1-2; 12 bases are shared with TRBD1. CDR3 length: 13 amino acids. CDR1 SNHLY and CDR2 FYNNEI come from the germline V gene. The ends lost 10 bases at V and 8 bases at J; junction bases unmatched: 8. The CDR3 DNA reads TGTGCCACCACCGGGACAGGGGGCGGCGGCTACACCTTC. It specifies CATTGTGGGGYTF. The full variable domain, with the rest looked up from reference TRBV2 and TRBJ1-2, is EPEVTQTPSHQVTQMGQEVILRCVPISNHLYFYWYRQILGQKVEFLVSFYNNEISEKSEIFDDQFSVERPDGSNFTLKIRSTKLEDSAMYFCATTGTGGGGYTFGSGTRLTVV.

V usage is TRBV27 and J usage is TRBJ2-7; D is undetermined. The CDR3 loop spans 13 amino acids. Germline V gene lookup returns CDR1 MNHEY and CDR2 SMNVEV (reference sequence). The V and J ends lost 5 bases and 4 bases respectively, with 12 bases between them. The chain's CDR3 is CASSLRPTYEQYF. The CDR3, as DNA: TGTGCCAGCAGTCTACGACCGACGTACGAGCAGTACTTC.

This clonotype was seen a few times. The V call is TRBV6-1, the J call TRBJ1-5; TRBD1 might be the D (6 bases). V was cut by 6 bases and J by 3 bases, with 15 bases left in between. The germline gives CDR1 MNHNS, CDR2 SASEGT. This CDR3 is 15 amino acids long. The CDR3 region has the DNA TGTGCCAGCAGGATCGTGGGGGCTCTCAATCAGCCCCAGCATTTT. It yields the protein CASRIVGALNQPQHF.

The table lists this clonotype with many counts. This sequence joins TRBV19 and TRBJ1-1; D is perhaps TRBD1 (5 bases). The CDR3 spans 19 residues. Trimming shortened V by 5 bases and J by 1 base, and 26 bases separated the two germline ends. Germline V CDR1 and CDR2: LNHDA, SQIVND (reference sequence). The CDR3 DNA is TGTGCCAGTAGTGCCCTTCAGGGTAGTGGATTCGACCGGAACACTGAAGCTTTCTTT. Protein sequence: CASSALQGSGFDRNTEAFF.

This clonotype occurred many times. This rearrangement joins TRBV18 to TRBJ1-5, with 10 bases fitting TRBD1. The germline gives CDR1 KGHSH, CDR2 LQKENI. The CDR3 extends over 16 amino acids. The trim removed 6 bases at V and 3 bases at J, leaving 8 bases unmatched. The CDR3 region has the DNA TGTGCCAGCTCTAATATAGGACAGGGGGTCAATCAGCCCCAGCATTTT. As protein: CASSNIGQGVNQPQHF.

A remark on this clonotype: A much more abundant neighbour one base away suggests this may be a read error. Likely a read error: the CDR3 ends without its conserved phenylalanine or tryptophan. The CDR3 loop is CAISSQGSSYNEQFL. In DNA form, the CDR3 reads TGTGCCATCAGTTCACAGGGGTCGTCCTACAATGAGCAGTTCTTA. The chain recombines TRBV10-3 with TRBJ2-1; 7 bases are a match to TRBD1. Germline trimming cut 5 bases from V and 1 base from J; bases unmatched to any gene: 5. The germline V gene encodes CDR1 ENHRY and CDR2 SYGVKD. This CDR3 has 15 residues.

The chain couples TRBV5-4 to TRBJ2-1; the match to TRBD2 covers 11 bases. With V trimmed by 0 bases and J by 1 base, 15 bases remained unmatched. The germline gives CDR1 SGHNT, CDR2 YYREEE (reference sequence). The CDR3 is 21 residues long. The CDR3 protein is CASSLEALAGGPWGSYNEQFF. Here the CDR3 DNA reads TGTGCCAGCAGCTTGGAGGCCCTAGCGGGAGGCCCCTGGGGATCCTACAATGAGCAGTTCTTC.

The J gene is TRBJ2-1, the V gene TRBV28; 7 bases line up with TRBD1. Trimming took 5 bases from V and 8 from J; bases not matched to a gene: 15. Germline lookup yields CDR1 MDHEN and CDR2 SYDVKM. The CDR3 has 16 amino acids. CDR3 in amino acids: CASSPRGAPGTDEQFF. The CDR3 bases are TGTGCCAGCAGTCCCCGAGGTGCGCCCGGGACAGATGAGCAGTTCTTC.

This clonotype was observed at least ten times. J is TRBJ2-7 and V is TRBV6-1; D could derive from TRBD1 or TRBD2 (5 bases each). The CDR3 covers 12 residues. Trimming removed 6 bases from V and 7 bases from J, with 13 bases in between. Germline V gene data show CDR1 as MNHNS and CDR2 as SASEGT. CDR3 in DNA: TGTGCCAGCAGCTCGGGGCGTCGTGAGCAGTACTTC. Translating it yields CASSSGRREQYF.

This clonotype has ten or more counts. The chain carries TRBV27 and TRBJ1-2, with TRBD1 matching 7 bases. This CDR3 contains 20 residues. V shed 5 bases and J 5 bases; nucleotides not matched to a gene: 26. Per the germline V gene, CDR1 is MNHEY and CDR2 is SMNVEV (reference sequence). The CDR3 here is CASSPIRFRPPRDRYYGYTF. CDR3 nucleotides: TGTGCCAGCAGTCCTATCCGCTTTCGCCCCCCCCGGGACAGATATTATGGCTACACCTTC.

This clonotype was counted ten times or more. The rearrangement uses TRBV12-3 or TRBV12-4 and TRBJ2-2; D is possibly TRBD1 (6 bases). The CDR3 sequence is 13 residues long. V lost 8 bases and J 3 bases, leaving 10 bases between the germline ends. CDR3 nucleotide sequence: TGTGCCAGCTACAGGGTCTACACCGGGGAGCTGTTTTTT. Translated, it gives CASYRVYTGELFF.

In this sample, this clonotype turned up many times. V usage is TRBV28 and J usage is TRBJ1-5, with D perhaps TRBD1 (6 bases). Trimming took 6 bases from V and 2 from J, leaving 17 bases between them. This CDR3 is built from 16 residues. Looked up from germline, CDR1 is MDHEN and CDR2 is SYDVKM. The CDR3 loop reads CASSPGTLGGNQPQHF. CDR3 nucleotides: TGTGCCAGCAGCCCGGGGACACTCGGCGGCAATCAGCCCCAGCATTTT.

This clonotype has a count of ten or more. The chain employs TRBV27 and TRBJ2-1; TRBD1 agrees at 7 bases. The CDR3 runs to 12 residues. J gave up 6 bases and V 9 bases, and 5 bases lay outside the gene matches. Germline V gives CDR1 MNHEY, CDR2 SMNVEV (reference sequence). The CDR3 is CASTDRFNEQFF. CDR3 DNA: TGTGCCAGTACGGACAGGTTCAATGAGCAGTTCTTC.

The rearrangement joins TRBV10-1 to TRBJ2-1; 13 bases fit TRBD2. Germline V lookup: CDR1 WNHNN, CDR2 SYGVQD (reference sequence). This CDR3 is built from 16 residues. V lost 4 bases, J lost 2 bases, and 2 bases stayed unmatched. The CDR3 DNA reads TGCGCCAGCAGTGGGGGACTAGCGGGGACCTACAATGAGCAGTTCTTC. Protein sequence: CASSGGLAGTYNEQFF.

This clonotype was observed many times. The chain employs TRBV2 and TRBJ2-1, with D tentatively TRBD2 (7 bases). Germline CDR1 SNHLY, CDR2 FYNNEI. The CDR3 extends over 15 amino acids. The V end lost 1 base, the J end lost 5 bases, and 12 bases lay between the germline ends. This CDR3 is CASSEEGGGNNEQFF. The CDR3 region has the DNA TGTGCCAGCAGTGAAGAGGGAGGGGGGAACAATGAGCAGTTCTTC.

This clonotype was recorded many times. V is TRBV7-9 and J is TRBJ2-3; 8 bases are shared with TRBD2. CDR3 length: 15 residues. J gave up 2 bases and V 5 bases, and 6 bases lay outside the gene matches. The germline V gene has CDR1 SEHNR and CDR2 FQNEAQ (reference sequence). The CDR3 region has the DNA TGTGCCAGCAGCCCAACTAGCGGATTCACAGATACGCAGTATTTT. Its translation: CASSPTSGFTDTQYF.

This clonotype was observed many times. The chain employs TRBV28 and TRBJ1-2; D unclear. Trimming left V 10 bases short and J 2 bases short, with 11 bases between. The CDR3 has 12 amino acids. Germline V lookup: CDR1 MDHEN, CDR2 SYDVKM. CDR3 nucleotides: TGTGCCACCACGATGGTCAACTATGGCTACACCTTC. Its translation is CATTMVNYGYTF.

V gene TRBV15 combines with J gene TRBJ2-7, with D possibly TRBD2 on 6 matching bases. V dropped 3 bases and J dropped 7 bases, with 22 bases sitting between them. This CDR3 has 16 residues. The germline V gene has CDR1 LNHNV and CDR2 YYDKDF (reference sequence). In DNA, the CDR3 is TGTGCCACCAGCAGCAGAGCAGTACTAGCCCGAGAGGAGCAGTACTTC. Its translation is CATSSRAVLAREEQYF.

In its sample, this clonotype was seen many times. The V and J genes are TRBV2 and TRBJ2-1, with 7 nucleotides matching TRBD1. The CDR3 has 14 residues. V was pared by 4 bases and J by 8 bases, with 8 bases of the junction left unmatched. Germline V gives CDR1 SNHLY, CDR2 FYNNEI. CDR3 sequence (DNA): TGTGCCAGCAGTGGCGAGGGGGCGCCCCATGAGCAGTTCTTC. Its protein is CASSGEGAPHEQFF.

At least ten counts were recorded for this clonotype. Relative to the germline gene, one junction end is altered; a read error may explain this. The genes are TRBV5-1 and TRBJ2-2; no definite D call. Germline CDR1 is SGHRS and CDR2 is YFSETQ. CDR3 length: 11 amino acids. This CDR3 reads CASSRPGELFF. The CDR3, as DNA: TGTGCCAGCAGTCGGCCCGGGGAGCTGTTTTTT. The whole variable domain, remainder taken from reference TRBV5-1 and TRBJ2-2, is KAGVTQTPRYLIKTRGQQVTLSCSPISGHRSVSWYQQTPGQGLQFLFEYFSETQRNKGNFPGRFSGRQFSNSRSEMNVSTLELGDSALYLCASSRPGELFFGEGSRLTVL.